This record looks at one TCR beta chain sequence and its context. V was clipped by 4 bases and J by 4 bases, with 8 bases between them. This CDR3 has 13 amino acids. Germline assignment: CDR1 LNHDA and CDR2 SQIVND (reference sequence). The protocol was immunoSEQ multiplex PCR, while the TCRdb copy is restricted to in-frame clones and leaves out a portion. This table has 35,000 to 55,000 clones, less than 70% appearing once. The source of the sample is a study of blood T cell repertoires in COVID-19. As for the study in general: PBMCs, B-cell-depleted T cells, or T cells provided the cDNA or gDNA that made up the material.

Material for sequencing was peripheral blood. The TCR comes from a man of 80 years or more with acute or convalescent COVID-19. The chain has TRBV19 and TRBJ2-1; D is possibly TRBD2 (6 bases). This chain's CDR3 is CASSTGLYNEQFF. CDR3 in DNA: TGTGCCAGTAGTACGGGACTTTACAATGAGCAGTTCTTC.